This entry lists 9 T cell receptor beta chains sequenced from one sample in a study of T cell clonotyping in hematopoietic cell transplantation. The time point is: recipient sample about 28 days before transplant, after cytoreduction. TCRdb keeps only in-frame clones here, not all; method: immunoSEQ multiplex PCR. This sample has approximately 41,000 clones, with about 85% found just once. Specimen: peripheral blood mononuclear cells, collected before stem cell transplant. These receptors all stem from a man aged 60 to 69 with acute myeloid leukemia. Some clones in this sample may be carry-over from other donors' samples.

The chain is built from TRBV6-5 and TRBJ1-4, with D possibly being TRBD1 (5 bases). The CDR3 contains 13 residues. Looked up from germline, CDR1 is MNHEY and CDR2 is SVGAGI. The ends were cut back, 2 bases at V and 8 bases at J, with 9 bases in the middle. CDR3 residues: CASSYRGAEKLFF. The CDR3 nucleotides are TGTGCCAGCAGTTACAGGGGAGCCGAAAAACTGTTTTTT.

The chain joins TRBV28 to TRBJ1-1; D is undetermined. This CDR3 is 14 amino acids long. V lost 3 bases and J 0 bases, leaving 8 bases between the germline ends. Germline lookup yields CDR1 MDHEN and CDR2 SYDVKM. The CDR3 DNA reads TGTGCCAGCAGTTTTATAGGGATGAACACTGAAGCTTTCTTT. Amino acids: CASSFIGMNTEAFF. The full variable domain, completed using reference TRBV28 and TRBJ1-1, is DVKVTQSSRYLVKRTGEKVFLECVQDMDHENMFWYRQDPGLGLRLIYFSYDVKMKEKGDIPEGYSVSREKKERFSLILESASTNQTSMYLCASSFIGMNTEAFFGQGTRLTVV.

The chain combines TRBV5-1 with TRBJ1-6; the match to TRBD1 covers 12 bases. CDR1 SGHRS and CDR2 YFSETQ come from the germline V gene. This CDR3 spans 15 amino acids. The trim removed 4 bases at V and 7 bases at J, leaving 3 bases unmatched. This CDR3 reads CASSQGQGANSPLHF. DNA for the CDR3: TGCGCCAGCAGCCAGGGACAGGGGGCGAATTCACCCCTCCACTTT.

This chain links TRBV4-2 with TRBJ2-1; D may be TRBD1 or TRBD2 (6 bases each). The CDR3 has 12 residues. The V gene lost 4 bases and the J gene lost 9 bases, with 10 bases spanning the gap. Germline V CDR1 and CDR2: LGHNA, YNFKEQ. CDR3 sequence: CASSPKGGEQFF. DNA for the CDR3: TGTGCCAGCAGCCCAAAGGGGGGTGAGCAGTTCTTC.

This clone was seen only once. J is TRBJ1-6 and V is TRBV27; the D is unclear. Germline V lookup: CDR1 MNHEY, CDR2 SMNVEV (reference sequence). Trimming pared 0 bases from V and 14 bases from J, leaving 14 bases between. There are 14 residues in the CDR3. The CDR3 DNA sequence: TGTGCCAGCAGTTTATCGAGGGAGCCGGTGGCCCTCCACTTT. It is translated as CASSLSREPVALHF.

The genes are TRBV6-6 and TRBJ1-6, with 9 bases matching TRBD1. The CDR3 totals 14 residues. CDR1 and CDR2 from the germline V gene are MNHNY and SVGAGI (reference sequence). V shed 2 bases and J 10 bases; nucleotides not matched to a gene: 3. CDR3 region: CASSYRTGASPLHF. CDR3 sequence (DNA): TGTGCCAGCAGTTACCGGACAGGGGCCTCACCCCTCCACTTT.

The chain has TRBV11-2 and TRBJ1-5; D gene unclear. CDR3 length: 14 amino acids. Per the germline V gene, CDR1 is SGHAT and CDR2 is FQNNGV. V was cut by 1 base and J by 3 bases, with 7 bases left in between. CDR3 sequence: CASSLGGSNQPQHF. The CDR3 coding sequence is TGTGCCAGCAGCTTAGGGGGTTCCAATCAGCCCCAGCATTTT.

The chain joins TRBV7-2 to TRBJ1-5; weak D call: TRBD1 (6 bases). The V and J ends lost 2 bases and 1 base respectively, with 9 bases between them. The CDR3 runs 15 residues. The germline V gene has CDR1 SGHTA and CDR2 FQGNSA. Written as DNA, the CDR3 is TGTGCCAGCAGCTTAAGCGGGACAAGCAATCAGCCCCAGCATTTT. Translating gives CASSLSGTSNQPQHF.

V usage is TRBV7-2 and J usage is TRBJ2-7; D remains unclear. CDR1 is SGHTA and CDR2 is FQGNSA in the germline V gene. The CDR3 totals 12 residues. V was trimmed by 5 bases and J by 6 bases, leaving 11 bases between them. CDR3 nucleotides: TGTGCCAGCAGCAAGACCTTATCCGAGCAGTACTTC. Protein sequence: CASSKTLSEQYF. Variable domain in full (rest from reference TRBV7-2 and TRBJ2-7): GAGVSQSPSNKVTEKGKDVELRCDPISGHTALYWYRQSLGQGLEFLIYFQGNSAPDKSGLPSDRFSAERTGGSVSTLTIQRTQQEDSAVYLCASSKTLSEQYFGPGTRLTVT.